The clone carrying this T cell receptor beta chain appeared many times. This record belongs to a study of T-cell reconstitution after alpha-beta-depleted transplantation in children. CDR3 size: 16 residues. Germline values: CDR1 SGHVS, CDR2 FQNEAQ. The junction had 9 bases not matched to a gene; V was cut back by 6 bases and J by 6 bases. TCRbeta library construction was performed incorporating unique molecular identifiers. TCRdb independently ran MiXCR on the PCR reads; one entry per CDR3 protein. The top ten hold about 16% of the sample, which has about 98,000 distinct CDR3 sequences, approximately 8% seen once.

The sequence derives from a boy younger than 10 with acute lymphoblastic leukemia, due to receive a stem cell transplant. The source material was PBMCs, sampled before TCRalphabeta/CD19-depleted stem cell transplant. The rearrangement joins TRBV7-8 to TRBJ2-3, with 13 bases that match TRBD2. As DNA, the CDR3 is TGTGCCAGCAGACCCGGACTAGCGGGGGTTGGGGATACGCAGTATTTT. This translates into CASRPGLAGVGDTQYF.